This TCR beta chain is drawn from a study of shared clonotypes between healthy human individuals. CD8 cells regarded as naive lacked CD45RO, were positively chosen for CCR7, and omitted terminally differentiated effector memory CD45RA+ cells. The trim removed 3 bases at V and 7 bases at J, leaving 5 bases unmatched. This CDR3 contains 13 residues. Germline-derived CDR1 and CDR2 are SQVTM and ANQGSEA. This clone was seen a few times. The sorted-subset replicate PCRs were given around 190 ng DNA, which is around 29,000 T cell genomes. Measured with immunoSEQ multiplex PCR; TCRdb has only the in-frame clones, and not every one. The data contain about 2 million clones, about 95% of them singletons.

The chain combines TRBV29-1 with TRBJ1-4; 7 nucleotides line up with TRBD1. Source material: naive CD8+ T cells sorted from blood. This sequence was found in a man younger than 35 in good health. CDR3 sequence: CSVDRGSGEKLFF. CDR3 nucleotides: TGCAGCGTTGACAGGGGGAGCGGTGAAAAACTGTTTTTT.